This is a list of T cell receptor beta chains from one sample in a study of control samples from healthy donors and cancer patients. The repertoire was sequenced with immunoSEQ multiplex PCR; TCRdb's copy has only in-frame clones and lacks some. The sample lists approximately 190,000 clones; around 93% were seen once. The sample taken for sequencing was blood. Source of these receptors: a man younger than 45 in good health. The CDR3 runs from the conserved cysteine through the conserved F or W. D genes are given only for firm matches. Clone size, where shown, is once, few, many, or a class for clones that have expanded.

clone size: .
D gene: .
J gene: TRBJ2-7
V gene: TRBV10-3
CDR3 DNA: TGTGCCATCGGGAGCGGAGTAATATACGAGCAGTACTTC
CDR3 protein: CAIGSGVIYEQYF

clone size: once
D gene: .
J gene: TRBJ2-3
V gene: TRBV7-9
CDR3 DNA: TGTGCCAGCAGCTCACACAGGGACGGTACGCAGTATTTT
CDR3 protein: CASSSHRDGTQYF

clone size: .
D gene: .
J gene: TRBJ1-2
V gene: TRBV2
CDR3 DNA: TGTGCCAGCAGGGGTAGCAACTATGGCTACACCTTC
CDR3 protein: CASRGSNYGYTF

clone size: .
D gene: TRBD1
J gene: TRBJ1-2
V gene: TRBV15
CDR3 DNA: TGTGCCACCAGCACCCGGACAGGGAATTACTATGGCTACACCTTC
CDR3 protein: CATSTRTGNYYGYTF

clone size: .
D gene: TRBD2
J gene: TRBJ2-3
V gene: TRBV5-4
CDR3 DNA: TGTGCCAGCAGCTCGCGACTAGCCGCTAACACAGATACGCAGTATTTT
CDR3 protein: CASSSRLAANTDTQYF

clone size: .
D gene: TRBD1
J gene: TRBJ2-3
V gene: TRBV5-1
CDR3 DNA: TGCGCCAGCGCCCCGGGACAGGGGACTTCAGATACGCAGTATTTT
CDR3 protein: CASAPGQGTSDTQYF

clone size: .
D gene: .
J gene: TRBJ2-7
V gene: TRBV2
CDR3 DNA: TGTGCCAGCAAAGCCCTACCCTACGAGCAGTACTTC
CDR3 protein: CASKALPYEQYF

clone size: once
D gene: .
J gene: TRBJ2-3
V gene: TRBV18
CDR3 DNA: TGTGCCAGCTCAGTTAACAGGGAAACGCAGTATTTT
CDR3 protein: CASSVNRETQYF

clone size: .
D gene: .
J gene: TRBJ2-2
V gene: TRBV24-1
CDR3 DNA: TGTGCCACCAGTGACGGGTGGAACACCGGGGAGCTGTTTTTT
CDR3 protein: CATSDGWNTGELFF

clone size: .
D gene: .
J gene: TRBJ1-1
V gene: TRBV19
CDR3 DNA: TGTGCCAGTAGTTCAGCAGGGGCAAGGAACACTGAAGCTTTCTTT
CDR3 protein: CASSSAGARNTEAFF

clone size: .
D gene: TRBD1
J gene: TRBJ2-1
V gene: TRBV5-6
CDR3 DNA: TGTGCCAGCAGCTCGTGGTATGGACAGGGGGCGTACAATGAGCAGTTCTTC
CDR3 protein: CASSSWYGQGAYNEQFF

clone size: .
D gene: TRBD1
J gene: TRBJ1-1
V gene: TRBV11-2
CDR3 DNA: TGTGCCAGCAGCTCGGGACAGGGGTTGGGCACTGAAGCTTTCTTT
CDR3 protein: CASSSGQGLGTEAFF

clone size: once
D gene: TRBD1
J gene: TRBJ1-6
V gene: TRBV2
CDR3 DNA: TGTGCCAGCAGTGAAGACAGGGGTTTTTCACCCCTCCACTTT
CDR3 protein: CASSEDRGFSPLHF

clone size: .
D gene: TRBD1
J gene: TRBJ2-5
V gene: TRBV3-1/TRBV3-2
CDR3 DNA: TGTGCCAGCAGCCAAGATTTTCAGGGGGATTGGGATGAGACCCAGTACTTC
CDR3 protein: CASSQDFQGDWDETQYF

clone size: few
D gene: .
J gene: TRBJ2-7
V gene: TRBV6-1
CDR3 DNA: TGTGCCAGCAGTGAAGAACGGGGTAGCGAGCAGTACTTC
CDR3 protein: CASSEERGSEQYF

clone size: .
D gene: .
J gene: TRBJ2-7
V gene: TRBV29-1
CDR3 DNA: TGCAGCGTTGTTCAGGGGTCCTACGAGCAGTACTTC
CDR3 protein: CSVVQGSYEQYF

clone size: .
D gene: .
J gene: TRBJ2-4
V gene: TRBV25-1
CDR3 DNA: TGTGCCAGCAGTGAATCACGTGGGGGAAAAAACATTCAGTACTTC
CDR3 protein: CASSESRGGKNIQYF

clone size: .
D gene: .
J gene: TRBJ1-5
V gene: TRBV18
CDR3 DNA: TGTGCCAGCTCACCACCAGGCGGTCATTATAGCAATCAGCCCCAGCATTTT
CDR3 protein: CASSPPGGHYSNQPQHF

clone size: .
D gene: .
J gene: TRBJ2-3
V gene: TRBV11-2
CDR3 DNA: TGTGCCAGCAGCTTAGATTCGACAGACATTCGCACAGATACGCAGTATTTT
CDR3 protein: CASSLDSTDIRTDTQYF

clone size: .
D gene: .
J gene: TRBJ1-1
V gene: TRBV30
CDR3 DNA: TGTGCCTGGAAGTGGGCAGCAAACACTGAAGCTTTCTTT
CDR3 protein: CAWKWAANTEAFF

clone size: .
D gene: TRBD1
J gene: TRBJ1-2
V gene: TRBV19
CDR3 DNA: TGTGCCAGTACTACTGACAGGACAGGGGCAATTGATGGCTACACCTTC
CDR3 protein: CASTTDRTGAIDGYTF

clone size: .
D gene: .
J gene: TRBJ2-7
V gene: TRBV30
CDR3 DNA: TGTGCCTGCTCAAATCGGGCAGGCAGGTCCTACGAGCAGTACTTC
CDR3 protein: CACSNRAGRSYEQYF

clone size: .
D gene: .
J gene: TRBJ1-4
V gene: TRBV9
CDR3 DNA: TGTGCCAGCAGCGTAGAAGGGGTGGAGGAAAAACTGTTTTTT
CDR3 protein: CASSVEGVEEKLFF

clone size: .
D gene: .
J gene: TRBJ2-7
V gene: TRBV24-1
CDR3 DNA: TGTGCCACCAGTGATTTCTACGAGCAGTACTTC
CDR3 protein: CATSDFYEQYF

clone size: .
D gene: .
J gene: TRBJ1-1
V gene: TRBV6-5
CDR3 DNA: TGTGCCAGCAGTTACCTGGCTGAAGCTTTCTTT
CDR3 protein: CASSYLAEAFF

clone size: few
D gene: .
J gene: TRBJ1-5
V gene: TRBV30
CDR3 DNA: TGTGCCTGGAGTAGGCGCCAGGGGTCGGGGGGGGATCAGCCCCAGCATTTT
CDR3 protein: CAWSRRQGSGGDQPQHF

clone size: .
D gene: TRBD1
J gene: TRBJ1-6
V gene: TRBV3-1/TRBV3-2
CDR3 DNA: TGTGCCAGCAGCCAGAACCGACAGGGAAATTCACCCCTCCACTTT
CDR3 protein: CASSQNRQGNSPLHF

clone size: .
D gene: .
J gene: TRBJ1-2
V gene: TRBV27
CDR3 DNA: TGTGCCAGCAGTTTGAAGGGGAACTATGGCTACACCTTC
CDR3 protein: CASSLKGNYGYTF

clone size: .
D gene: TRBD1
J gene: TRBJ1-2
V gene: TRBV12-3/TRBV12-4
CDR3 DNA: TGTGCCAGCCGGGACAGGGCCTATGGCTACACCTTC
CDR3 protein: CASRDRAYGYTF

clone size: .
D gene: .
J gene: TRBJ2-1
V gene: TRBV20-1
CDR3 DNA: TGCAGTGCTAGTCGTGGGTTCTCCTACAATGAGCAGTTCTTC
CDR3 protein: CSASRGFSYNEQFF

clone size: .
D gene: .
J gene: TRBJ2-3
V gene: TRBV20-1
CDR3 DNA: TGCAGTGCTAGAGGGCAAGATACGCAGTATTTT
CDR3 protein: CSARGQDTQYF